This T cell receptor beta chain emerged from a study of T-cell reconstitution after alpha-beta-depleted transplantation in children. As it was prepared, the TCRbeta library received unique molecular identifiers. MiXCR, run by TCRdb on the PCR reads, gives a single entry per CDR3 protein. The repertoire holds some 500,000 distinct CDR3 sequences, with about 33% as singletons. This CDR3 has 13 amino acids. Germline-derived CDR1 and CDR2 are MNHEY and SMNVEV (reference sequence). The V end was cut by 5 bases, the J end by 11 bases, with 16 bases between. This clonotype was obtained from a human donor who donated a stem cell graft to a child with aplastic anemia. The rearrangement links TRBV27 to TRBJ1-5, with D tentatively TRBD1 (5 bases). Material: PBMCs from the stem cell graft donor, obtained from the stem cell graft. The CDR3 DNA is TGTGCCAGCAGTCCCGGGCGTTGGGGGGCCCAGCATTTT. This translates into CASSPGRWGAQHF.